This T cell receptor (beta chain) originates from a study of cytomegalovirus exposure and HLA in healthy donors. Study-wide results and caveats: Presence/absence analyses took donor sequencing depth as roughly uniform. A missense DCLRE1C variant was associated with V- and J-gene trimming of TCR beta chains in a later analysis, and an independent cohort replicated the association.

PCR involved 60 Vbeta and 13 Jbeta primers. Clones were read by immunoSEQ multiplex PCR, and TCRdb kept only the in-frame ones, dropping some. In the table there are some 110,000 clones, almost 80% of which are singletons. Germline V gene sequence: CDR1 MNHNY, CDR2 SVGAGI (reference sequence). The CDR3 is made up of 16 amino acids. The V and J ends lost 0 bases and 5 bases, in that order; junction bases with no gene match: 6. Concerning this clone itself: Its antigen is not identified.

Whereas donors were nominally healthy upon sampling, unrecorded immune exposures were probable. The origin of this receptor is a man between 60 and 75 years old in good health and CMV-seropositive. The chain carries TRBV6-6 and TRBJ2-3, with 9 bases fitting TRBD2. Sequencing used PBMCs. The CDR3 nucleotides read TGTGCCAGCAGTTACTCGTTGCGGGGGGGCCAAGATACGCAGTATTTT. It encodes CASSYSLRGGQDTQYF.